This T cell receptor (beta chain) was observed in a study of T cells in Graves' hyperthyroidism and ophthalmopathy (dated by TCRdb to between 2018 and 2020). With respect to the entire study: Peripheral blood was sampled at the time of initial diagnosis, prior to any treatment. After blood sampling, hyperthyroidism patients were treated with methimazole at a starting dose of 30 mg daily, and ophthalmopathy patients were treated with high-dose intravenous methylprednisolone. The paper describes TCR Vbeta CDR3 sequencing of 140 or so peripheral blood samples, made up of roughly 45 ophthalmopathy patients, over 70 hyperthyroidism patients and roughly 17 progressor patients. The 100 discovery patients were divided at random into training and test sets in a 7:3 ratio. The study also compared thyroid tissue and blood T-cell repertoires from about six Graves' hyperthyroidism patients. Whether ophthalmopathy could be predicted prospectively was tested in an independent validation cohort made up of under 20 hyperthyroidism patients plus 17 patients who later progressed to ophthalmopathy. TCR V-J signatures able to tell the groups apart were searched for in a discovery cohort of approximately 95 patients, of whom 40 to 45 had Graves' ophthalmopathy and roughly 59 had stable Graves' hyperthyroidism.

A patient counted as having stable Graves' hyperthyroidism if no progression to ophthalmopathy occurred over 18 months of follow-up. Hyperthyroidism patients were newly diagnosed, had a disease duration of under 2 months, and were aged 18 to 65 years. Patients with uncontrolled infections, other autoimmune diseases, pregnancy or lactation were excluded. Diagnoses relied on clinical symptoms, serum thyroxine and TRAb, thyroid ultrasound and orbital computed tomography. PBMCs were isolated from 10 ml of fresh peripheral blood by Ficoll-Paque density gradient centrifugation. Trizol reagent was used to extract total RNA, and RNA quality was then checked on an Agilent 2100 Bioanalyzer. Overall study outcomes, separate from this receptor: Blood samples also contained most of the expanded thyroid clonotypes (frequency above 0.001), which suggests that blood repertoires may reflect thyroid immune responses. Ophthalmopathy was separated from stable hyperthyroidism by a 13 V-J signature model, with over 85% sensitivity and roughly 84% specificity obtained in cross-validation and 80%/75% obtained in testing. Sample size was not statistically predetermined, and blinding of investigators to group allocation was not performed. In validation, progression to ophthalmopathy was predicted by the model with 70% to 71% sensitivity and roughly 76% specificity, a median of 6.5 months before onset.

The TCR beta CDR3 regions were amplified from the RNA transcripts. The first round of RT-PCR for the TCR CDR3 was performed with the HTBI primer set and the Qiagen OneStep RT-PCR kit. Libraries were constructed in a second round of multiplex PCR, after which size selection and purification were performed. Sequencing of the libraries was done on an Illumina HiSeq2000 using paired-end 100 bp reads. Processing in the source paper ran as follows. Raw data were processed with SOAPnuke, discarding reads with adapters, uncalled bases, mean Phred below 15, or no exact constant-primer or identifier match. COPE v1.2.5 was used to merge high-quality paired reads, and clonotypes were defined as unique nucleotide sequences. MiTCR v1.1 was used to align clonotypes to the IMGT TRBV, TRBD and TRBJ reference segments. Analysis was restricted to V-J combinations with a frequency above 0.0001, which covered 99.2% of repertoires. The TCS score was defined as F50 (clonal expansion) divided by E x V (chaos), with BLOSUM62-based TCRdist calculated between CDR3 peptides within each V-J. Welch's t-statistics and random forest reduced around 520 V-J features to about 12, which were used in a naive Bayes classifier (R e1071). TCRdb trimmed the raw reads at Q25, called clones with MiXCR and kept productive beta chains. Every distinct CDR3 protein forms one entry, paired with its most common genes and DNA. TCRdb, not the original authors, processed these V and J calls. This sample comprises 350,000 to 500,000 distinct CDR3 sequences, roughly 13% of them detected only once. Less than 6.5% of the sample rests with the top ten.

Concerning this clonotype: Its antigen remains unidentified. Base qualities are not at hand, and no much larger clone is one base apart.

Its CDR3 holds 17 amino acids, cysteine through phenylalanine. Just CDR3 DNA is preserved here, 51 bases in frame from base 1. Sequences MNHEY (CDR1) and SMNVEV (CDR2) are obtained from the germline V gene (reference sequence). The germline V and J ends show losses of 5 bases and 0 bases respectively, and no gene match explains 6 bases of the junction. Sequences were obtained from blood. This receptor was obtained from a woman aged 18-29 years with Graves' hyperthyroidism. In this chain, TRBV27 is recombined with TRBJ2-5; the junction holds 13 bases that match TRBD2. The CDR3 protein is CASSRRLAGGNQETQYF. Here is the DNA: TGTGCCAGCAGTCGAAGACTAGCGGGAGGAAACCAAGAGACCCAGTACTTC.